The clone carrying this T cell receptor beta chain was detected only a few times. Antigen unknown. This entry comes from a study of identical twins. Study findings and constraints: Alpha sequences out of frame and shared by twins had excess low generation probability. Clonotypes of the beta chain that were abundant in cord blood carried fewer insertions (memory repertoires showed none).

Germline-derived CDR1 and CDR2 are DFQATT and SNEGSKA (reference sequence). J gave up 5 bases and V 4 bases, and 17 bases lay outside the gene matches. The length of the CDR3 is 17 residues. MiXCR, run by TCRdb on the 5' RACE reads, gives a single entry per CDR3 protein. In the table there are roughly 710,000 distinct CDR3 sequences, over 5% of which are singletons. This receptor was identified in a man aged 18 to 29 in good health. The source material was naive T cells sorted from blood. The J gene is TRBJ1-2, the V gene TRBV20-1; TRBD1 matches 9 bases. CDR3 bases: TGCAGTGCTACCCGATTCCGGGACAGGGCTGGGGATTATGGCTACACCTTC. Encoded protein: CSATRFRDRAGDYGYTF.